The sequence of this T cell receptor (beta chain) was determined in a study of T cell changes during pregnancy in multiple sclerosis. Germline CDR1 and CDR2: MGHRA and YSYEKL. The CDR3 loop spans 17 amino acids. The V and J ends lost 4 bases and 1 base respectively, with 19 bases between them. Sequencing used immunoSEQ multiplex PCR; TCRdb keeps in-frame clones, though not all of them. The table lists tens of thousands of clones, 80% to 95% of them singletons, with about 2.5% in the top ten. This rearrangement joins TRBV4-1 to TRBJ1-1; tentative D call: TRBD1 (5 bases). Here the sequenced sample was peripheral blood, taken before pregnancy. The TCR originated in a female donor with multiple sclerosis, enrolled in a pregnancy study. CDR3 bases: TGCGCCAGCAGCCGCGGACCTCCGGTAGGACAGAACACTGAAGCTTTCTTT. Translated: CASSRGPPVGQNTEAFF.